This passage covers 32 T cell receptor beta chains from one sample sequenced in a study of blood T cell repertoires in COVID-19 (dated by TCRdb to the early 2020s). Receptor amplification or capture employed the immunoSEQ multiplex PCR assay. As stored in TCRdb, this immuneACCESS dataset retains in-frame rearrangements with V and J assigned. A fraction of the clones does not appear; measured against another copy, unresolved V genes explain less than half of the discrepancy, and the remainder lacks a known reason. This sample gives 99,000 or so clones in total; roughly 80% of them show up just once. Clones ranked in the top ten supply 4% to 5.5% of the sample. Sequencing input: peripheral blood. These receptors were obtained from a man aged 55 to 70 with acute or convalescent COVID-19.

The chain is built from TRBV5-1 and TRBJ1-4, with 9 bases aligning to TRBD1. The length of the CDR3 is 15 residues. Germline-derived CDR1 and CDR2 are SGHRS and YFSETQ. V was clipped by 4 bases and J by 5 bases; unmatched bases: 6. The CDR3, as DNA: TGCGCCAGCAGCCGGGGGACAGGGAAAAATGAAAAACTGTTTTTT. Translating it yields CASSRGTGKNEKLFF.

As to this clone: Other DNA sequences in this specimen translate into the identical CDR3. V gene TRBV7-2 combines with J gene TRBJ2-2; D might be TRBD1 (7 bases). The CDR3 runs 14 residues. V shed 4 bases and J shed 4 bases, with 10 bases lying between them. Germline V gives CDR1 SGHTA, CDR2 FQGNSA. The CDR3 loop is CASSSQGGTGELFF. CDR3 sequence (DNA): TGTGCCAGCAGCTCCCAGGGGGGCACCGGGGAGCTGTTTTTT.

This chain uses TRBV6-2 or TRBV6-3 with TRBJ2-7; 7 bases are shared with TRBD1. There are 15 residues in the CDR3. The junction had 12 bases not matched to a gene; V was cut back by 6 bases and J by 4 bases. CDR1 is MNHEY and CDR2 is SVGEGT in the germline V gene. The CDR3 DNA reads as TGTGCCAGCAGCGTCACACCCGGGACAGCTTACGAGCAGTACTTC. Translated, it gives CASSVTPGTAYEQYF.

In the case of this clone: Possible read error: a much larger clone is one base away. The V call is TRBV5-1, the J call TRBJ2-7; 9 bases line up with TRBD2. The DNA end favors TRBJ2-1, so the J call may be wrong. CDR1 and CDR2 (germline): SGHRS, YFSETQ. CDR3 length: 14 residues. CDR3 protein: CASSLSGGYNEQFF. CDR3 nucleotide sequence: TGCGCCAGCAGCTTAAGCGGGGGGTACAATGAGCAGTTCTTC.

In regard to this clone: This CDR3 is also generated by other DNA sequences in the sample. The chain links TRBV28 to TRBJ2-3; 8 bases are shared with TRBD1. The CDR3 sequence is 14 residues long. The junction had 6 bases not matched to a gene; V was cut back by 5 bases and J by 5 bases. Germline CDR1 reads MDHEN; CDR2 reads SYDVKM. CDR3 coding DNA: TGTGCCAGCAGTCAGACAGGGGCTAGAGATACGCAGTATTTT. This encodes CASSQTGARDTQYF.

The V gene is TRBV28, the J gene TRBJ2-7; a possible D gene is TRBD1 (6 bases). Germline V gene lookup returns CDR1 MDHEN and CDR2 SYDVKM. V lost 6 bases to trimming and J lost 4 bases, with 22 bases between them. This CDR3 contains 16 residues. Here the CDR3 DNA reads TGTGCCAGCAGGGAGTTCGGGGCAGGGGCGAAATACGAGCAGTACTTC. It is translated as CASREFGAGAKYEQYF. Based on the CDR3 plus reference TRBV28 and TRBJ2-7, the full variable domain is DVKVTQSSRYLVKRTGEKVFLECVQDMDHENMFWYRQDPGLGLRLIYFSYDVKMKEKGDIPEGYSVSREKKERFSLILESASTNQTSMYLCASREFGAGAKYEQYFGPGTRLTVT.

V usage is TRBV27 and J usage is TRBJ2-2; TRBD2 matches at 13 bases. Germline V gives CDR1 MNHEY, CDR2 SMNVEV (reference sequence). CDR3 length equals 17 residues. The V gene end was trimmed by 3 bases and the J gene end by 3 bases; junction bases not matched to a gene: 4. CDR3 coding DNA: TGTGCCAGCAGTTTCACCGGGACTAGCGGGGACACCGGGGAGCTGTTTTTT. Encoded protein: CASSFTGTSGDTGELFF.

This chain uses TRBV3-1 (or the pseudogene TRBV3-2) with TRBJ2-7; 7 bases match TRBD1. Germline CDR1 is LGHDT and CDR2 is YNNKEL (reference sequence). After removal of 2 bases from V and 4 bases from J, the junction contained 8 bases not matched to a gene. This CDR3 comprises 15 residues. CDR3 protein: CASSQLGQREYEQYF. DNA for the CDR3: TGTGCCAGCAGCCAATTGGGACAGCGAGAATACGAGCAGTACTTC.

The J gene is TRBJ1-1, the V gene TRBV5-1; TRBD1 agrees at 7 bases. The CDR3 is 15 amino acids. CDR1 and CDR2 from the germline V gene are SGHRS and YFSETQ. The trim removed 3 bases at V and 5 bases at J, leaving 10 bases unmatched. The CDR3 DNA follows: TGCGCCAGCAGCTCCTCGACAGGGTTTAGGACTGAAGCTTTCTTT. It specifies CASSSSTGFRTEAFF. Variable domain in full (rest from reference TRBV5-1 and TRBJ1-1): KAGVTQTPRYLIKTRGQQVTLSCSPISGHRSVSWYQQTPGQGLQFLFEYFSETQRNKGNFPGRFSGRQFSNSRSEMNVSTLELGDSALYLCASSSSTGFRTEAFFGQGTRLTVV.

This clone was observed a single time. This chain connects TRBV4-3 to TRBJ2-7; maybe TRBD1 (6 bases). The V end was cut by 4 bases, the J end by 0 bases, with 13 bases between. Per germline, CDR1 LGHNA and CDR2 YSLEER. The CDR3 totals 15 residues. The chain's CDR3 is CASSLIGQSSYEQYF. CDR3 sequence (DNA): TGCGCCAGCAGCCTCATAGGACAGAGCTCCTACGAGCAGTACTTC.

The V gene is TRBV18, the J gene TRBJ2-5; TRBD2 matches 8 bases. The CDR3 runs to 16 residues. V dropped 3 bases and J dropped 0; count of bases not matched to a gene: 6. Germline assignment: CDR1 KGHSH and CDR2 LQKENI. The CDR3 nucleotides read TGTGCCAGCTCACCGGGGGCTAGCGGGTACCAAGAGACCCAGTACTTC. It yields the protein CASSPGASGYQETQYF.

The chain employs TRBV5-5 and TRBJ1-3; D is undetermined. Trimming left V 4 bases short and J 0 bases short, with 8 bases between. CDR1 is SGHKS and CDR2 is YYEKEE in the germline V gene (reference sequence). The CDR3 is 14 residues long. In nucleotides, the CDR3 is TGTGCCAGCAGCCCCAACTTCTCTGGAAACACCATATATTTT. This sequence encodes CASSPNFSGNTIYF. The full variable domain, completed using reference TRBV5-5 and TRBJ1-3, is DAGVTQSPTHLIKTRGQQVTLRCSPISGHKSVSWYQQVLGQGPQFIFQYYEKEERGRGNFPDRFSARQFPNYSSELNVNALLLGDSALYLCASSPNFSGNTIYFGEGSWLTVV.

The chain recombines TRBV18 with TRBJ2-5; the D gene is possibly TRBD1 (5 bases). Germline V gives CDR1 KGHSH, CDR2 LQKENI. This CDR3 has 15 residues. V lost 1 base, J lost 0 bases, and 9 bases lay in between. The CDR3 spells CASSPRSDNQETQYF. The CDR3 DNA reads TGTGCCAGCTCACCACGTTCGGACAACCAAGAGACCCAGTACTTC.

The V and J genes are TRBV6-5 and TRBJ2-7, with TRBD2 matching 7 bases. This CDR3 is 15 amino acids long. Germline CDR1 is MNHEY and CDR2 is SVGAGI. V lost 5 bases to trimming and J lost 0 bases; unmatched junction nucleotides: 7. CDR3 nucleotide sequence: TGTGCCAGCAGTCGAGCTAGCGGAAGCTCCTACGAGCAGTACTTC. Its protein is CASSRASGSSYEQYF.

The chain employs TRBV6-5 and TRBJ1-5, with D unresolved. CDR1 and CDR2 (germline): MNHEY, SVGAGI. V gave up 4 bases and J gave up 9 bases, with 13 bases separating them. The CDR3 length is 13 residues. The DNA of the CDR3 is TGTGCCAGCAGTTTGACTCGGGGAAGGCCCCAGCATTTT. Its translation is CASSLTRGRPQHF.

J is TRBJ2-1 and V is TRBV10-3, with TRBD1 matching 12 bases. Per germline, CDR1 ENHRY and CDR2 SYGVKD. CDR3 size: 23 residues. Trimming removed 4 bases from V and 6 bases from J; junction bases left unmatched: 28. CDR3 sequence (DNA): TGTGCCATCAGTGGCCCGACCGGGACAGGGGGCTTTGTCCGGCGGGAGGGGCTCAATGAGCAGTTCTTC. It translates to CAISGPTGTGGFVRREGLNEQFF.

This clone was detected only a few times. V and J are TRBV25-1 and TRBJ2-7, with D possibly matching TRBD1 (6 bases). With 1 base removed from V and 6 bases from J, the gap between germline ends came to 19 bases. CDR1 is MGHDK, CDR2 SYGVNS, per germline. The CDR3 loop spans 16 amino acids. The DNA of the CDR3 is TGTGCCAGCAGTGAATCAGGGGTTCAGGGATGGGGCGAGCAGTACTTC. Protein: CASSESGVQGWGEQYF.

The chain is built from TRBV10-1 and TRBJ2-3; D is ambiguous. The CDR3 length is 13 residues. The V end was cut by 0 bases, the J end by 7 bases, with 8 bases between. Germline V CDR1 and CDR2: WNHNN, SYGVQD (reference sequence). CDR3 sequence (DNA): TGCGCCAGCAGTGAGTCTGAGCTGCATACGCAGTATTTT. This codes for CASSESELHTQYF.

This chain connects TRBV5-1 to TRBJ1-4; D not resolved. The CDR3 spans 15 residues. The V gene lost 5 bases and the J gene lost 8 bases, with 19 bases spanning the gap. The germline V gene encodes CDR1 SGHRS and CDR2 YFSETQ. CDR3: CASRKVAGVLEKLFF. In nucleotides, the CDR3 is TGCGCCAGCAGAAAGGTGGCCGGGGTTTTAGAAAAACTGTTTTTT.

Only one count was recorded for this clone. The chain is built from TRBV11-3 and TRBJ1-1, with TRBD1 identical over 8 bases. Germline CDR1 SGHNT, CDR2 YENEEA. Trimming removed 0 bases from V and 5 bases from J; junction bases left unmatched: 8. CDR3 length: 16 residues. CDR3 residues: CASSLDLTGVWTEAFF. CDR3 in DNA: TGTGCCAGCAGCTTAGATTTGACAGGGGTATGGACTGAAGCTTTCTTT.

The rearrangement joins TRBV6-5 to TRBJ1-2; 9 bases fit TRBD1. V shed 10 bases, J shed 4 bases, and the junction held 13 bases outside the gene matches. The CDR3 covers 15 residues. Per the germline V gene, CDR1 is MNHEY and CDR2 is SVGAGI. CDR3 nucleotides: TGTGCCACCACTCTGACAGGGGGACGAGTCTATGGCTACACCTTC. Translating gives CATTLTGGRVYGYTF.

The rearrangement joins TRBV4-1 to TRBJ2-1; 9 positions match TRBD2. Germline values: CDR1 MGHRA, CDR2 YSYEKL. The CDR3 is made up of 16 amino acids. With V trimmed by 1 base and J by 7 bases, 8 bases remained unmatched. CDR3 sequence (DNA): TGCGCCAGCAGCCAAGGAAGGGCGGGAGGGGGAAATGAGCAGTTCTTC. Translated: CASSQGRAGGGNEQFF.

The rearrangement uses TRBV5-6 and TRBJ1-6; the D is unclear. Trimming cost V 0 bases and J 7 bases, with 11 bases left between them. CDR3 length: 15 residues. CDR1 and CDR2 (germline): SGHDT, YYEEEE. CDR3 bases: TGTGCCAGCAGCTTGGATGGCCCAAAGAATTCACCCCTCCACTTT. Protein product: CASSLDGPKNSPLHF.

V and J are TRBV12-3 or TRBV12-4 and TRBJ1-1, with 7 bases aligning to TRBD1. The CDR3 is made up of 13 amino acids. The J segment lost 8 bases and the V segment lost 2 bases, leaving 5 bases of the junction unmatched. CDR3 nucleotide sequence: TGTGCCAGCAGTTTATCGGAGGGGGCCGAAGCTTTCTTT. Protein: CASSLSEGAEAFF.

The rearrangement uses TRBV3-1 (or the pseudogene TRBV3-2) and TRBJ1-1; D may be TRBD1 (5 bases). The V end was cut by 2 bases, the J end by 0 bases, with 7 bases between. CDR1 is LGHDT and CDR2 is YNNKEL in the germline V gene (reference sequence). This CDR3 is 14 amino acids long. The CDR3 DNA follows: TGTGCCAGCAGCCAATTACAGGTGAACACTGAAGCTTTCTTT. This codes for CASSQLQVNTEAFF.

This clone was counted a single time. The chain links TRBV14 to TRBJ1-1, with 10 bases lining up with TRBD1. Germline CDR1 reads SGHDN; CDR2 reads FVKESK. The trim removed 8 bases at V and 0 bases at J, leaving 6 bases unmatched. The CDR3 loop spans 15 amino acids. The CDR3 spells CASGRTGGMNTEAFF. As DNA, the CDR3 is TGTGCCAGCGGAAGGACAGGGGGAATGAACACTGAAGCTTTCTTT.

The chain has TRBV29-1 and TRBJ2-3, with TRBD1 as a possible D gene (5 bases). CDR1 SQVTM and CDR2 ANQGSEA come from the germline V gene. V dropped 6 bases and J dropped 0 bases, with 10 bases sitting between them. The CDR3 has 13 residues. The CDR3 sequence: CSVRTTSTDTQYF. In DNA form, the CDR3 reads TGCAGCGTCCGGACAACTAGCACAGATACGCAGTATTTT.

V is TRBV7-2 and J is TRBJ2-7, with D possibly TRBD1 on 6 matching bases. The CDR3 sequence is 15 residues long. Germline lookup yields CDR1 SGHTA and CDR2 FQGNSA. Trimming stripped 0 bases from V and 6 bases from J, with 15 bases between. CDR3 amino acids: CASSLAAGAPGEQYF. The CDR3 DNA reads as TGTGCCAGCAGCTTAGCGGCAGGGGCGCCCGGCGAGCAGTACTTC.

The CDR3 sequence: CATSDKLIGLAGGWETQYF. The CDR3 nucleotides read TGTGCCACCAGTGACAAACTAATTGGACTAGCGGGAGGGTGGGAGACCCAGTACTTC. The chain is built from TRBV24-1 and TRBJ2-5, with 15 bases identical to TRBD2. This CDR3 contains 19 residues. J lost 5 bases, V lost 4 bases, and 13 bases had no gene match. CDR1 is KGHDR and CDR2 is SFDVKD in the germline V gene.

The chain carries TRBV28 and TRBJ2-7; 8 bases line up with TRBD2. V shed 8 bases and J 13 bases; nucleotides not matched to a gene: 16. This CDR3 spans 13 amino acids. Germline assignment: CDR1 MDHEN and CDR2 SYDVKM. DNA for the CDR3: TGTGCCAGCGTCCTAACGGGGCGGGAGGTCCCCTACTTC. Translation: CASVLTGREVPYF.

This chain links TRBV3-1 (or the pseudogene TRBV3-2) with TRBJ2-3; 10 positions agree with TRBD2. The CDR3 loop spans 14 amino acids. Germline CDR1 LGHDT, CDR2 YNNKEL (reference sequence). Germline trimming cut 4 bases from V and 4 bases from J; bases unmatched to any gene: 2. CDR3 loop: CASSPGTSADTQYF. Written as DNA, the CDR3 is TGTGCCAGCAGCCCCGGGACTAGCGCAGATACGCAGTATTTT.

The CDR3 sequence is CASSDQGLSPLHF. DNA for the CDR3: TGCGCCAGCAGTGACCAGGGGCTATCACCCCTCCACTTT. J is TRBJ1-6 and V is TRBV10-2, with D perhaps TRBD1 (6 bases). The CDR3 is made up of 13 amino acids. Germline V gives CDR1 WSHSY, CDR2 SAAADI. The germline V and J ends were trimmed by 3 bases and 10 bases, with 10 bases remaining between them.